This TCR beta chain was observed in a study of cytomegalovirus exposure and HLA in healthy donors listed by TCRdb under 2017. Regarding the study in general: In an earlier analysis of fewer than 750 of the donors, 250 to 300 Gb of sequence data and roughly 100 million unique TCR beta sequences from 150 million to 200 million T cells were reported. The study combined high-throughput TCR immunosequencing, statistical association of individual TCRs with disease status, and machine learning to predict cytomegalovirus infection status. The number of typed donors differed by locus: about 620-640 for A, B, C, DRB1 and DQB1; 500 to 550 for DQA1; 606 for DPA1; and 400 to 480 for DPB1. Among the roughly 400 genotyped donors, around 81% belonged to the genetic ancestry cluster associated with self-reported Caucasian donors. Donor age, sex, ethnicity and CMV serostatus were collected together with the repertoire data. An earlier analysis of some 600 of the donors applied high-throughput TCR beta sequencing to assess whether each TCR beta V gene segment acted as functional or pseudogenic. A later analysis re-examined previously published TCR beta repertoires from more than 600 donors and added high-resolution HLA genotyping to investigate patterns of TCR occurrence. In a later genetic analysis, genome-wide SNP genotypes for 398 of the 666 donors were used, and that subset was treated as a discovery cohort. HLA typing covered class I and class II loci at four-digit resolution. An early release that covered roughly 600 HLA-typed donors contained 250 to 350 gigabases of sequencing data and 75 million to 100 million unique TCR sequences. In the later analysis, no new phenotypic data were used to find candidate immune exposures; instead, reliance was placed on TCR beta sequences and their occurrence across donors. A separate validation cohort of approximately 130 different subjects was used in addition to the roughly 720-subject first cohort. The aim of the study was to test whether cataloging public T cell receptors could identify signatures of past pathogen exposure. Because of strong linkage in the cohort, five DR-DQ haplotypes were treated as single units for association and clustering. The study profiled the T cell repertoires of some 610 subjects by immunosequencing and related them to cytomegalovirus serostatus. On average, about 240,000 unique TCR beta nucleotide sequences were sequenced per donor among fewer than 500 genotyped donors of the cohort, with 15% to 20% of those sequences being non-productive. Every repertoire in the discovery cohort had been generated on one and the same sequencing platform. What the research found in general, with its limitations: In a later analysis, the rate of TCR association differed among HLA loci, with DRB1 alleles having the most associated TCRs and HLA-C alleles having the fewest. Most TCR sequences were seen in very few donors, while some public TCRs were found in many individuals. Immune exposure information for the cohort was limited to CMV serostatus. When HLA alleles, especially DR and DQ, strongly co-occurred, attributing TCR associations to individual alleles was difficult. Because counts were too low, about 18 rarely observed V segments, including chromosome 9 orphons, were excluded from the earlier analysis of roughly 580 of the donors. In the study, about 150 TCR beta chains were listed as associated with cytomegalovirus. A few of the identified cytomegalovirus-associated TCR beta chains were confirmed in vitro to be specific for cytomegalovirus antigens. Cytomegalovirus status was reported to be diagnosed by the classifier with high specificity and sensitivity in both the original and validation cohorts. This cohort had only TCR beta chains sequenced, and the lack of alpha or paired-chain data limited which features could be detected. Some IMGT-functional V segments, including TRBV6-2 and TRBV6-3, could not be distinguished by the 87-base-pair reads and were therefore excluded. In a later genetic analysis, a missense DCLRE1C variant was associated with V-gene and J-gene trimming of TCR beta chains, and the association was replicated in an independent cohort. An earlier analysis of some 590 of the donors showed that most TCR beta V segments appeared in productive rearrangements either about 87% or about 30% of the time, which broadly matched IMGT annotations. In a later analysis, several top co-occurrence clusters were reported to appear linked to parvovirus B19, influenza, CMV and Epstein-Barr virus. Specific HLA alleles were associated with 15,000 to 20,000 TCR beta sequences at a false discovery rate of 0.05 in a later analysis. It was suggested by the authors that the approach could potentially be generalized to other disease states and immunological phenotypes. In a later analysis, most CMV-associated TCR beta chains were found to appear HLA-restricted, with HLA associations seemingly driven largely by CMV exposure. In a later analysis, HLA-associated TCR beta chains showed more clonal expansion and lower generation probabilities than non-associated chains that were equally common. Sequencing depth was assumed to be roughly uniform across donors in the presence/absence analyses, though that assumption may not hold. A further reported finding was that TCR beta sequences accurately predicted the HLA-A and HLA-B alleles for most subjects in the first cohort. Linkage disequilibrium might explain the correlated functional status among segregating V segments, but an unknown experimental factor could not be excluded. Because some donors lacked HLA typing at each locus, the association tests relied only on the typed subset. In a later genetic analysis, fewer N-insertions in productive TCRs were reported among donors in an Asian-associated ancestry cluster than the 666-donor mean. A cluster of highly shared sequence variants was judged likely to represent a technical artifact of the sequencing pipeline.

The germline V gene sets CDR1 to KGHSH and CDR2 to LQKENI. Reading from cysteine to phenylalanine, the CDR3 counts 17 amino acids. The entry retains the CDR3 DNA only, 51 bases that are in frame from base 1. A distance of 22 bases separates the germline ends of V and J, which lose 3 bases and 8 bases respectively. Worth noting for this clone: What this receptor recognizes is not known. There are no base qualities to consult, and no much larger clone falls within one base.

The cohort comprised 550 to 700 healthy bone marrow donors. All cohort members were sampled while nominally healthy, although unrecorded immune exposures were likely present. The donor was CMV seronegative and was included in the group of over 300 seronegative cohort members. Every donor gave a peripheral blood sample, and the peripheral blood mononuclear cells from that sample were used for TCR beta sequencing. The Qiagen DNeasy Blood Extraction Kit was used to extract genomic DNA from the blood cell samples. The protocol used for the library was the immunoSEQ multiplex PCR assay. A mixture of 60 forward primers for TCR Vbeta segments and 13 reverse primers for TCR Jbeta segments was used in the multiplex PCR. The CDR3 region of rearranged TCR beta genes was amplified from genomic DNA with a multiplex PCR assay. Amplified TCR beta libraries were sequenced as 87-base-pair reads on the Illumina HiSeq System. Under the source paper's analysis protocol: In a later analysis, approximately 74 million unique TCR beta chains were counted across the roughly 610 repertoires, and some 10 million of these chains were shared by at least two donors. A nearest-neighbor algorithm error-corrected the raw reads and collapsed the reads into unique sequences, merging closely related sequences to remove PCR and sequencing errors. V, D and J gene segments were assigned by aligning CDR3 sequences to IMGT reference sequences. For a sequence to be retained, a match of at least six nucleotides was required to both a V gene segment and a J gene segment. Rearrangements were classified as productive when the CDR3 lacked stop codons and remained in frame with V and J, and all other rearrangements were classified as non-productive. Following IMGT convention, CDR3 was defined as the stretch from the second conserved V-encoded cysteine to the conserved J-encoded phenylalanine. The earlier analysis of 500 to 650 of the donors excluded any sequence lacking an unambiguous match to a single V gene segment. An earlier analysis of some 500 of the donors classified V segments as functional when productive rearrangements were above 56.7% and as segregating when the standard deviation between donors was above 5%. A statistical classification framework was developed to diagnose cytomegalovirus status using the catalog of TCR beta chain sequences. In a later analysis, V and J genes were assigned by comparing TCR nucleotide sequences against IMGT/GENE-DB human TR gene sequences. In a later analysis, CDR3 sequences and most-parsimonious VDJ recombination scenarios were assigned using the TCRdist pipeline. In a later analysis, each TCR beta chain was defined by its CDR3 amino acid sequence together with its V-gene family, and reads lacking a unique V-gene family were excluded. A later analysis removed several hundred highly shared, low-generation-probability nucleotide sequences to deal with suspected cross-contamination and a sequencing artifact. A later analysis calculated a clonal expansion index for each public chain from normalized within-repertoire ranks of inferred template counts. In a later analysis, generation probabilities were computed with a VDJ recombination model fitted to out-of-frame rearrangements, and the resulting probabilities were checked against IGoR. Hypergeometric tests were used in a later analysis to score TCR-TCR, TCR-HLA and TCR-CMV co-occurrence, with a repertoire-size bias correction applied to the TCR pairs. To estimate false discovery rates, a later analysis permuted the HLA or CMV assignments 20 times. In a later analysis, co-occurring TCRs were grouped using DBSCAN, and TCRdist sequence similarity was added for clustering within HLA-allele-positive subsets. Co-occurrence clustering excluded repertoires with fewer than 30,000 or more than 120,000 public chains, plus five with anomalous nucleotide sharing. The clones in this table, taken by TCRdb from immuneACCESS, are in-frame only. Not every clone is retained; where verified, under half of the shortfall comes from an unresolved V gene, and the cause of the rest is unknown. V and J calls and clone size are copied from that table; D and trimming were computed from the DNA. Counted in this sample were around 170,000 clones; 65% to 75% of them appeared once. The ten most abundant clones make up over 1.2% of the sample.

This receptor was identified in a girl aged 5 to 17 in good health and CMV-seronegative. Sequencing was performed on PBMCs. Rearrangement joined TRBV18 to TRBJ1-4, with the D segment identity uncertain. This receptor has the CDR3 CASSPYDATTGEEKLFF. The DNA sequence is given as TGTGCCAGCTCACCCTACGATGCGACAACGGGAGAAGAAAAACTGTTTTTT.